This entry is about one T cell receptor beta chain. This clonotype was counted ten times or more. The target of this receptor is not known. Per-nucleotide qualities are absent, and no much larger clonotype sits a single base away. This sample is drawn from a study of T cell repertoires in cytomegalovirus infection (dated 2019 in TCRdb). Study-level background: Because public TCR beta signatures pointed to carriage of CMV infection together with the matching HLA type, the HLA type of each donor mattered for the analysis. Overall study outcomes, separate from this receptor: In both this cohort and an independent roughly 350-donor cohort, the cumulative frequency of public TCR beta family members distinguished carriers of CMV infection plus the relevant HLA type. The ex vivo response was dominated by HLA-C-restricted CMV-specific TCR beta clonotypes, which also provided the single most frequent clonotype in two of eight donors.

Its CDR3 holds 15 amino acids, cysteine through phenylalanine. Only the CDR3 DNA is retained, 45 bases long and in frame from the first base. CDR1 and CDR2 (SGHVS, FQNEAQ) derive from the germline V gene. A distance of 9 bases separates the germline ends of V and J, which lose 2 bases and 2 bases respectively. The instrument given in TCRdb is Illumina HiSeq 1500. TCRdb reprocessing: public reads trimmed at Q25 with fastp, clones called with MiXCR, in-frame beta chains kept. Each CDR3 protein gets just one entry, which takes the most common genes and DNA from the rows behind it. This sample has roughly 250,000 distinct CDR3 sequences in its table, and approximately 22% of those were observed once. The ten largest clones capture approximately 18% of the sample.

The chain couples TRBV7-8 to TRBJ1-4; the D gene is perhaps TRBD1, from 5 matching bases. This clonotype was obtained from a human donor in good health (CMV status not recorded). Some clones in this sample may be carry-over from other donors' samples. Input material: CD8+ T cells from PBMCs. CDR3 sequence: CASSLLRVTNEKLFF. The DNA sequence reads TGTGCCAGCAGCTTACTCAGGGTCACTAATGAAAAACTGTTTTTT.